The rows below give T cell receptor beta chains drawn from one sample of a study of blood T cell repertoires in COVID-19. TCRdb's table, derived via immunoSEQ multiplex PCR, lists solely in-frame clones and lacks some. The table shows roughly 48,000 clones, with 89% occurring only once. What was sequenced was peripheral blood. The receptors were gathered from a woman older than 75 with acute or convalescent COVID-19. CDR3s include the opening cysteine and the closing phenylalanine or tryptophan. A D gene is named only where the DNA matches it firmly. The size of a clone is reported for some rows only, either as once, few or many, or as a class for expanded clones.

>-|TRBJ1-2|-|TRBV3-1/TRBV3-2
CASSQNLASGNDYGYTF
TGTGCCAGCAGCCAAAACCTCGCGTCAGGGAACGACTATGGCTACACCTTC
>-|TRBJ1-1|-|TRBV5-4
CASSTGGVDKAFF
TGTGCCAGCAGCACCGGAGGGGTAGACAAAGCTTTCTTT
>-|TRBJ1-1|-|TRBV6-5
CASSHRENTEAFF
TGTGCCAGCAGTCACCGGGAGAACACTGAAGCTTTCTTT
>TRBD1|TRBJ2-1|-|TRBV11-3
CASSLGTGGYNEQFF
TGTGCCAGCAGCCTGGGGACAGGGGGGTACAATGAGCAGTTCTTC
>-|TRBJ1-4|-|TRBV18
CASSPRSRVEKLFF
TGTGCCAGCTCACCAAGGTCCAGGGTAGAAAAACTGTTTTTT
>TRBD1|TRBJ1-6|-|TRBV18
CASSRDSPNSPLHF
TGTGCCAGCTCCCGGGACAGCCCTAATTCACCCCTCCACTTT
>TRBD1|TRBJ2-6|-|TRBV10-1
CASSESIGTGAGANVLTF
TGCGCCAGCAGTGAGTCGATTGGGACAGGGGCTGGGGCCAACGTCCTGACTTTC
>-|TRBJ1-6|-|TRBV5-1
CASSLRSGDNSPLHF
TGCGCCAGCAGCTTGCGTTCCGGGGATAATTCACCCCTCCACTTT
>-|TRBJ2-1|-|TRBV2
CASRVDSPNEQFF
TGTGCCAGCAGGGTAGACAGCCCCAATGAGCAGTTCTTC
>-|TRBJ2-7|-|TRBV9
CASSVGVAVGEQYF
TGTGCCAGCAGCGTAGGGGTAGCCGTTGGCGAGCAGTACTTC
>-|TRBJ1-1|few|TRBV6-1
CASSEARDEAFF
TGTGCCAGCAGTGAAGCGCGGGACGAAGCTTTCTTT
>-|TRBJ2-5|-|TRBV15
CATSSPRGQARGETQYF
TGTGCCACCAGCAGTCCTCGGGGTCAGGCACGGGGAGAGACCCAGTACTTC
>-|TRBJ1-2|-|TRBV11-2
CASSLVPLRAKGDYGYTF
TGTGCCAGCAGCTTAGTTCCCCTCAGGGCTAAGGGCGACTATGGCTACACCTTC
>-|TRBJ2-1|-|TRBV11-3
CASSLGANNEQFF
TGTGCCAGCAGCTTGGGGGCCAACAATGAGCAGTTCTTC
>-|TRBJ1-4|-|TRBV4-1
CASSQGVRQDNEKLFF
TGCGCCAGCAGCCAAGGAGTTCGGCAGGATAATGAAAAACTGTTTTTT
>-|TRBJ1-2|-|TRBV2
CASGYREPGYTF
TGTGCCAGCGGCTACAGGGAGCCGGGCTACACCTTC
>TRBD1|TRBJ2-5|few|TRBV2
CASSGGQQETQYF
TGTGCCAGCAGTGGGGGACAGCAAGAGACCCAGTACTTC
>-|TRBJ2-4|-|TRBV7-7
CASSTSTALAKNIQYF
TGTGCTAGCAGCACCTCGACAGCTTTAGCCAAAAACATTCAGTACTTC
>-|TRBJ1-2|-|TRBV30
CAWSDPRRGKGYTF
TGTGCCTGGAGTGACCCCAGGCGCGGGAAGGGCTACACCTTC
>TRBD1|TRBJ1-1|-|TRBV5-1
CASSLTHGQGNTEAFF
TGCGCCAGCAGCTTGACCCACGGACAGGGAAACACTGAAGCTTTCTTT
>-|TRBJ1-1|-|TRBV18
CASSSSTANTEAFF
TGTGCCAGCTCATCATCGACAGCGAACACTGAAGCTTTCTTT
>-|TRBJ2-5|-|TRBV28
CASSLRNRDRETQYF
TGTGCCAGCAGTTTACGGAACAGGGATCGGGAGACCCAGTACTTC
>-|TRBJ2-5|-|TRBV12-3/TRBV12-4
CASLGAVQETQYF
TGTGCCAGCTTGGGGGCGGTTCAAGAGACCCAGTACTTC
>-|TRBJ1-1|-|TRBV3-1/TRBV3-2
CASSQAAIADTEAFF
TGTGCCAGCAGCCAGGCCGCTATCGCGGACACTGAAGCTTTCTTT
>TRBD1|TRBJ1-6|-|TRBV19
CASSMGQGASSPLHF
TGTGCCAGTAGTATGGGACAGGGGGCGAGTTCACCCCTCCACTTT
>-|TRBJ1-1|-|TRBV30
CAWSVPGTLRAAFF
TGTGCCTGGAGTGTGCCCGGGACTCTAAGGGCCGCTTTCTTT
>-|TRBJ1-6|-|TRBV7-2
CASSFSGNGLSSYNSPLHF
TGTGCCAGCAGCTTTTCGGGTAACGGTCTGAGCTCCTATAATTCACCCCTCCACTTT
>-|TRBJ2-1|-|TRBV19
CASSPSKAPGDEQFF
TGTGCCAGTAGTCCTTCTAAGGCTCCCGGAGATGAGCAGTTCTTC
>TRBD1|TRBJ1-6|-|TRBV28
CASTFGQGASNSPLHF
TGTGCCAGCACTTTCGGGCAGGGGGCCTCCAATTCACCCCTCCACTTT
>TRBD1|TRBJ1-1|once|TRBV30
CAWGGQGEAFF
TGTGCCTGGGGGGGACAGGGGGAAGCTTTCTTT
>-|TRBJ2-2|-|TRBV2
CASQGLGELFF
TGTGCCAGCCAGGGGCTGGGGGAGCTGTTTTTT
>-|TRBJ1-5|-|TRBV29-1
CSVVGVGQPQHF
TGCAGCGTTGTAGGGGTAGGACAGCCCCAGCATTTT
>-|TRBJ2-1|-|TRBV9
CASSARRGSYNEQFF
TGTGCCAGCAGCGCGCGCAGGGGATCCTACAATGAGCAGTTCTTC
>TRBD2|TRBJ2-3|-|TRBV3-1/TRBV3-2
CASSQDTGRGASSDTQYF
TGTGCCAGCAGCCAAGACACGGGGCGGGGGGCGTCGTCAGATACGCAGTATTTT
>TRBD1|TRBJ1-2|-|TRBV27
CASSRTLRTGGEGYTF
TGTGCCAGCAGTCGTACTCTGAGGACAGGGGGTGAAGGCTACACCTTC
>TRBD1|TRBJ1-1|-|TRBV4-1
CASSQGQGGQNTEAFF
TGCGCCAGCAGCCAAGGACAGGGAGGACAGAACACTGAAGCTTTCTTT
>-|TRBJ1-2|-|TRBV6-6
CASSPGQNYGYTF
TGTGCCAGCAGCCCCGGACAGAACTATGGCTACACCTTC
>-|TRBJ2-1|-|TRBV5-1
CASTPGTSYNEQFF
TGCGCCAGCACCCCAGGCACCTCCTACAATGAGCAGTTCTTC
>-|TRBJ2-7|-|TRBV30
CAWSGGGLADEQYF
TGTGCCTGGAGCGGAGGAGGGCTGGCGGACGAGCAGTACTTC
>-|TRBJ1-1|-|TRBV19
CASSIPTGSEAFF
TGTGCCAGTAGTATCCCGACGGGATCTGAAGCTTTCTTT
>-|TRBJ2-4|once|TRBV2
CASDGRGQIENIQYF
TGTGCCAGCGACGGGAGGGGACAGATCGAAAACATTCAGTACTTC
>-|TRBJ2-3|-|TRBV29-1
CSVGRDNTDTQYF
TGCAGCGTAGGCCGGGACAACACAGATACGCAGTATTTT
>-|TRBJ1-1|-|TRBV18
CASSPAGAGTEAFF
TGTGCCAGCTCACCCGCCGGGGCGGGGACTGAAGCTTTCTTT
>TRBD2|TRBJ2-1|-|TRBV19
CASSILAGGRDEQFF
TGTGCCAGTAGTATCCTAGCGGGGGGAAGGGATGAGCAGTTCTTC
>TRBD1|TRBJ1-2|-|TRBV5-1
CASSGQGTTYGYTF
TGCGCCAGCAGCGGACAGGGCACGACCTATGGCTACACCTTC